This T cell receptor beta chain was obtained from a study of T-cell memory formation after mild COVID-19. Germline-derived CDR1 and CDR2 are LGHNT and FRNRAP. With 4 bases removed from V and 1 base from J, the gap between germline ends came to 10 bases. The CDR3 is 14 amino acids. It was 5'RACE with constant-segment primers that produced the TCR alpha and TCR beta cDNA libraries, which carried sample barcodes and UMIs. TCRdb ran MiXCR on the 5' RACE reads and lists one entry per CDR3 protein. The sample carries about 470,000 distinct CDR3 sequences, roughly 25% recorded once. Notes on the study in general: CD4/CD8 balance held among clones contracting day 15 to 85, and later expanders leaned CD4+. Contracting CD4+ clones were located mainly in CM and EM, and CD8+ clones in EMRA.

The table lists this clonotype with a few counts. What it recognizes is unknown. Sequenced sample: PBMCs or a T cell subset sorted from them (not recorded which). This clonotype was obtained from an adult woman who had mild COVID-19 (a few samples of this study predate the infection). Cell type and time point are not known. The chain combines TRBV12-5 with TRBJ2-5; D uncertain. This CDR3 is CASGSDGPQETQYF. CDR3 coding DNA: TGTGCTAGTGGTTCCGACGGACCCCAAGAGACCCAGTACTTC.